Here is one T cell receptor beta chain with its context. Its antigen is not identified. In the PCR, 60 Vbeta and 13 Jbeta primers were used. Produced via immunoSEQ multiplex PCR; TCRdb's table is partial and in-frame only. This sample has 100,000 to 150,000 clones, with under 85% found just once. The data were obtained in a study of cytomegalovirus exposure and HLA in healthy donors. Across the whole study: Drawn from HLA-typed donors, around 85 million unique TCRs were held in an early data release. Study-wide findings and caveats: Serostatus for CMV was the only available immune exposure information. Accurate prediction of most subjects' HLA-A and HLA-B alleles from TCR beta sequences was reported.

Germline V gives CDR1 LNHDA, CDR2 SQIVND (reference sequence). There are 16 residues in the CDR3. Trimming removed 2 bases from V and 2 bases from J, with 12 bases in between. Sequenced input: PBMCs. The TCR comes from a woman aged 50 to 60 in good health and CMV-seropositive. This rearrangement joins TRBV19 to TRBJ2-2; tentatively, D is TRBD2 (6 bases). The CDR3 is CASSIYSGGNTGELFF. The CDR3 DNA is TGTGCCAGTAGTATATATTCCGGGGGAAACACCGGGGAGCTGTTTTTT.